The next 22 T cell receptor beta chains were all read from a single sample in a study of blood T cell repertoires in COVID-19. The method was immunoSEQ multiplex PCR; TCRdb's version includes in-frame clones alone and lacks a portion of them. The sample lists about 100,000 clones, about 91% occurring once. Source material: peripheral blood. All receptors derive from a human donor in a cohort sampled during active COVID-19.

The DNA of the CDR3 is TGTGCCAGCAGAGTTACAGGGGATCCCACTGAAGCTTTCTTT. Encoded protein: CASRVTGDPTEAFF. This chain links TRBV6-5 with TRBJ1-1; 7 nucleotides agree with TRBD1. Germline assignment: CDR1 MNHEY and CDR2 SVGAGI. The CDR3 loop spans 14 amino acids. V gave up 6 bases and J gave up 4 bases; unmatched junction bases: 8.

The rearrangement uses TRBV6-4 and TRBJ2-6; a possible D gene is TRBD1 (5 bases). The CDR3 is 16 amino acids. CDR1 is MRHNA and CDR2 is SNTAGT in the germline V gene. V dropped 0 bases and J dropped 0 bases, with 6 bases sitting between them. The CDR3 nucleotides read TGTGCCAGCAGTGACTCCGACAGCTCTGGGGCCAACGTCCTGACTTTC. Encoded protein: CASSDSDSSGANVLTF.

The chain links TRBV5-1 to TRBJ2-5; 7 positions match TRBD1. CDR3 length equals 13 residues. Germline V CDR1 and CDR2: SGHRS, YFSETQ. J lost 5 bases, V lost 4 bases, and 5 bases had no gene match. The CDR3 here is CASSGGQIETQYF. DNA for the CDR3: TGCGCCAGCAGCGGGGGACAGATCGAGACCCAGTACTTC.

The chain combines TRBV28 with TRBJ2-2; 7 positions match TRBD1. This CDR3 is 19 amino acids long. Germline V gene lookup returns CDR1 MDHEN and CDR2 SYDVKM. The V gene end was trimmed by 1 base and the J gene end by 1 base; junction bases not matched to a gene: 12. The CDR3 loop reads CASSLFPLWGQRNTGELFF. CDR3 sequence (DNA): TGTGCCAGCAGTTTATTCCCCCTTTGGGGACAGAGGAACACCGGGGAGCTGTTTTTT.

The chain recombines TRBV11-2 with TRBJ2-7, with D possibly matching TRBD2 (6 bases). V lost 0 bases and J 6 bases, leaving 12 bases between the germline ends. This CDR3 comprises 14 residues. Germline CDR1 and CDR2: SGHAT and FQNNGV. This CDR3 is CASSLDGGIGEQYF. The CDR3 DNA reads TGTGCCAGCAGCTTAGACGGAGGGATCGGCGAGCAGTACTTC.

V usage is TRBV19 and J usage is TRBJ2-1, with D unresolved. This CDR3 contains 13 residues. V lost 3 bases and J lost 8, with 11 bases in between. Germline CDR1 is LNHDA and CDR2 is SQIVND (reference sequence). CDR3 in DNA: TGTGCCAGTAGTATGCGCAGTGAGGATGAGCAGTTCTTC. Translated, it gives CASSMRSEDEQFF.

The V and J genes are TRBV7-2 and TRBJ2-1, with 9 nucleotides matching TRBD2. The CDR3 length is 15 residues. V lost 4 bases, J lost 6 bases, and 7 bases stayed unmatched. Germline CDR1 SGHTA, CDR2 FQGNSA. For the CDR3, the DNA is TGTGCCAGCAGCTCCGGCGGGGGGGGAGGCAATGAGCAGTTCTTC. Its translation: CASSSGGGGGNEQFF. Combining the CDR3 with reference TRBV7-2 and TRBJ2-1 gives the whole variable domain GAGVSQSPSNKVTEKGKDVELRCDPISGHTALYWYRQSLGQGLEFLIYFQGNSAPDKSGLPSDRFSAERTGGSVSTLTIQRTQQEDSAVYLCASSSGGGGGNEQFFGPGTRLTVL.

In DNA form, the CDR3 reads TGCAGTGCTACTACAGGGGTTACCATATATTTT. Translating gives CSATTGVTIYF. V gene TRBV20-1 combines with J gene TRBJ1-3; 7 nucleotides align to TRBD1. Germline values: CDR1 DFQATT, CDR2 SNEGSKA (reference sequence). CDR3 length: 11 residues. After removal of 4 bases from V and 10 bases from J, the junction contained 4 bases not matched to a gene.

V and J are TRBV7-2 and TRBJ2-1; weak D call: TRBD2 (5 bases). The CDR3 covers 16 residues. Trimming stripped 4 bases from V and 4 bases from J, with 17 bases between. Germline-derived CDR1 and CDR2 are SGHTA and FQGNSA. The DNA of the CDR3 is TGTGCCAGCAGCTCATCGCCCCTCCGCGGGTACAATGAGCAGTTCTTC. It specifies CASSSSPLRGYNEQFF.

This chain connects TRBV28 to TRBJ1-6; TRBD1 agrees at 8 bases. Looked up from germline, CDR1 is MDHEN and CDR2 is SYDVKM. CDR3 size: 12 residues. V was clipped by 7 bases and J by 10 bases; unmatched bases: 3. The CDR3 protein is CASTTGGSPLHF. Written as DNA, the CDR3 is TGTGCCAGCACAACAGGGGGATCACCCCTCCACTTT. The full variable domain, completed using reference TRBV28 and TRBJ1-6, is DVKVTQSSRYLVKRTGEKVFLECVQDMDHENMFWYRQDPGLGLRLIYFSYDVKMKEKGDIPEGYSVSREKKERFSLILESASTNQTSMYLCASTTGGSPLHFGNGTRLTVT.

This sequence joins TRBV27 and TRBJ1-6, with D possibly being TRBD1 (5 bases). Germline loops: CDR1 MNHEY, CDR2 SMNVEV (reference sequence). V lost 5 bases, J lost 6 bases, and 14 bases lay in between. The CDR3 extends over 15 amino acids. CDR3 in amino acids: CASSLTVTFNSPLHF. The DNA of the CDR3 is TGTGCCAGCAGTCTGACAGTAACTTTTAATTCACCCCTCCACTTT.

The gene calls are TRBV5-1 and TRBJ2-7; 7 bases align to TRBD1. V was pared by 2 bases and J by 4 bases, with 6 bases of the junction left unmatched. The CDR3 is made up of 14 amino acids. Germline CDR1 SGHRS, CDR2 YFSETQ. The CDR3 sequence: CASSFRDSTYEQYF. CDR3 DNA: TGCGCCAGCAGCTTTCGGGACAGCACTTACGAGCAGTACTTC.

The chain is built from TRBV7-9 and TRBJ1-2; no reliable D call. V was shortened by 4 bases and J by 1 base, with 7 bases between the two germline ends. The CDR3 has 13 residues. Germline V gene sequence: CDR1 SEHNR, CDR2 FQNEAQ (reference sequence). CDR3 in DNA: TGTGCCAGCAGCTACGGTAATAACTATGGCTACACCTTC. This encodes CASSYGNNYGYTF.

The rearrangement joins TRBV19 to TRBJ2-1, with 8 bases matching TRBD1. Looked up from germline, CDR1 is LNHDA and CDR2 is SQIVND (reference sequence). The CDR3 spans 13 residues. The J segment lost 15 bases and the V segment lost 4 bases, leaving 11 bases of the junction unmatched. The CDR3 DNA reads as TGTGCCAGTAGTACAAGACAGGGGACAGGTGGGTTCTTC. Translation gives CASSTRQGTGGFF.

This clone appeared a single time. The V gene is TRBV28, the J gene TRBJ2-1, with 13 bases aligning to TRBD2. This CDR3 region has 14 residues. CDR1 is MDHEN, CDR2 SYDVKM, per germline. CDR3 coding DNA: TGTGCGTCCTGGACTAGCGGGAGAGGGGATGAGCAGTTCTTC. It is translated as CASWTSGRGDEQFF.

This chain's CDR3 is CASSIRGTSGAYNEQFF. The DNA for the CDR3 is TGTGCCAGTAGTATCCGCGGGACTAGCGGGGCCTACAATGAGCAGTTCTTC. This sequence joins TRBV19 and TRBJ2-1; 13 bases line up with TRBD2. Trimming took 3 bases from V and 2 from J; bases not matched to a gene: 4. Germline V lookup: CDR1 LNHDA, CDR2 SQIVND (reference sequence). This CDR3 spans 17 amino acids.

This CDR3 is CASSLPGSYGYTF. The CDR3 coding sequence is TGTGCCAGCAGTCTCCCGGGATCCTATGGCTACACCTTC. The rearrangement links TRBV28 to TRBJ1-2, with D unresolved. The CDR3 runs to 13 residues. V was trimmed by 5 bases and J by 4 bases, leaving 11 bases between them. The germline CDR1 and CDR2 sequences are MDHEN and SYDVKM.

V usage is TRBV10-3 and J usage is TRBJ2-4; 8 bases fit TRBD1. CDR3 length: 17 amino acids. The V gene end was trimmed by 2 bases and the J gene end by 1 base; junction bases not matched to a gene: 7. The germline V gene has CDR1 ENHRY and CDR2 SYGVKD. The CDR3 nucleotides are TGTGCCATCAGTGAGGGACAGGGTAACGGGGCCAAAAACATTCAGTACTTC. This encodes CAISEGQGNGAKNIQYF.

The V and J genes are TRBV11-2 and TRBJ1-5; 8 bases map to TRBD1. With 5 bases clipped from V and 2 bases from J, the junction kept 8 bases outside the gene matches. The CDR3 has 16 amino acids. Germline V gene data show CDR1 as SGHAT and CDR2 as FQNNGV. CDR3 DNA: TGTGCCAGCAGCGCCGACAGGGGATACGGCAATCAGCCCCAGCATTTT. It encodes CASSADRGYGNQPQHF.

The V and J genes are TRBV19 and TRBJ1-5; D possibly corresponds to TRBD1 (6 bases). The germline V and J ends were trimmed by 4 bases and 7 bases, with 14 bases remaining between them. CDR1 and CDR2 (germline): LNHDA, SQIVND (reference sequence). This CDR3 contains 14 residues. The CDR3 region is CASSTTGSGQPQHF. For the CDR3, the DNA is TGTGCCAGTAGTACTACAGGGTCAGGACAGCCCCAGCATTTT. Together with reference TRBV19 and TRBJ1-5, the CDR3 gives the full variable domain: DGGITQSPKYLFRKEGQNVTLSCEQNLNHDAMYWYRQDPGQGLRLIYYSQIVNDFQKGDIAEGYSVSREKKESFPLTVTSAQKNPTAFYLCASSTTGSGQPQHFGDGTRLSIL.

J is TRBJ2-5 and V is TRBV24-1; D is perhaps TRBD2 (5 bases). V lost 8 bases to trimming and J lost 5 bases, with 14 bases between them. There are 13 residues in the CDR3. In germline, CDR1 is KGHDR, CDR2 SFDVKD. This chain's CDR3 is CATTDGILETQYF. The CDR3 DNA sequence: TGTGCCACCACCGACGGGATCCTGGAGACCCAGTACTTC.

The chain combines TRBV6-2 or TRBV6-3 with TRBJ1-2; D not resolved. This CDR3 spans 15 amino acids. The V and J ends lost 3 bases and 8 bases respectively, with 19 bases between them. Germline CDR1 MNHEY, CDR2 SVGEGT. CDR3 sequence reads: CASSYTRERGWGYTF. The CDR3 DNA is TGTGCCAGCAGTTATACCAGAGAGCGAGGTTGGGGCTACACCTTC.